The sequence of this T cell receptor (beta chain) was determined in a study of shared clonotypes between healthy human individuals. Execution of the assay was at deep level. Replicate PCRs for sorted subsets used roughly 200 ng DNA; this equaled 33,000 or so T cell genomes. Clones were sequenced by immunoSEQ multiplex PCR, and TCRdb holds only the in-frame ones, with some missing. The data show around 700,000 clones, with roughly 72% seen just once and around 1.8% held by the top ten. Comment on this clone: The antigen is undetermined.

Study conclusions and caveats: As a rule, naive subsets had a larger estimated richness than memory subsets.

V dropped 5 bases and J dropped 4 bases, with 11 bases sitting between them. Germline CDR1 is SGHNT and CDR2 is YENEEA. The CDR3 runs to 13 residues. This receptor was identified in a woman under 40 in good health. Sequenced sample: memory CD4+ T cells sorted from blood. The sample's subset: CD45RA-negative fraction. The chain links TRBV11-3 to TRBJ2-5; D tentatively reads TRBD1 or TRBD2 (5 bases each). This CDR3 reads CASSPPGGETQYF. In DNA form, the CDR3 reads TGTGCCAGCAGCCCCCCTGGGGGAGAGACCCAGTACTTC.